The T cell receptor beta chain under discussion was sequenced for a study of blood T cell repertoires in COVID-19. Study context: Material from acute and convalescent COVID-19 was sourced from the United States, Italy and Spain.

How the authors handled the data: Estimated nucleated cell counts came from reference gene primer amplification. The data were produced by immunoSEQ multiplex PCR, yet TCRdb's version contains in-frame clones alone and is incomplete. The D gene and trimming were derived from the DNA, and the V and J assignments and clone size from that table. The table includes 180,000 or so clones, 70% to 90% detected once. V dropped 0 bases and J dropped 0 bases, with 5 bases sitting between them. The CDR3 has 14 amino acids. Germline V CDR1 and CDR2: KGHSH, LQKENI. V is TRBV18 and J is TRBJ1-2; the D is unclear. The source is a man in his sixties with acute or convalescent COVID-19. Input material: peripheral blood. The CDR3 sequence is CASSPPAANYGYTF. The CDR3 coding sequence is TGTGCCAGCTCACCACCCGCGGCTAACTATGGCTACACCTTC.